Each of the 8 T cell receptor beta chains below was sequenced from the same sample in a study of blood T cell repertoires in COVID-19. This table comes from immunoSEQ multiplex PCR, and its TCRdb copy is limited to in-frame clones, with some not included. The sample yields 170,000 or so clones, approximately 90% seen once. The sequenced material came from peripheral blood. Receptors were obtained from a woman aged 18-29 years who had recovered from COVID-19.

The CDR3 is CASSSGTGHTEAFF. Here the CDR3 DNA reads TGTGCCAGCAGTTCCGGGACAGGACACACTGAAGCTTTCTTT. The chain joins TRBV27 to TRBJ1-1; TRBD1 matches 8 bases. The CDR3 length is 14 residues. Germline CDR1 reads MNHEY; CDR2 reads SMNVEV (reference sequence). Trimming removed 4 bases from V and 3 bases from J; junction bases left unmatched: 4.

The chain has TRBV4-3 and TRBJ1-4, with D tentatively TRBD1 (6 bases). The CDR3 has 16 residues. Trimming took 0 bases from V and 8 from J, leaving 16 bases between them. Per the germline V gene, CDR1 is LGHNA and CDR2 is YSLEER. CDR3 in DNA: TGCGCCAGCAGCCAAGAACAGGGTACCCCTATCGAAAAACTGTTTTTT. Translation gives CASSQEQGTPIEKLFF.

This clone was seen only a few times. The chain uses TRBV7-2 and TRBJ1-2; tentative D call: TRBD1 (5 bases). V lost 6 bases and J lost 8, with 22 bases in between. This CDR3 is 15 amino acids long. Germline V lookup: CDR1 SGHTA, CDR2 FQGNSA. CDR3 loop: CASSRSGGDLRGYTF. CDR3 in DNA: TGTGCCAGCAGTCGCTCGGGGGGTGACTTGCGAGGCTACACCTTC.

V and J are TRBV19 and TRBJ2-3; 10 bases match TRBD2. CDR3 length equals 15 residues. Germline V gene data show CDR1 as LNHDA and CDR2 as SQIVND (reference sequence). J lost 3 bases, V lost 6 bases, and 6 bases had no gene match. CDR3 coding DNA: TGTGCCAGTAGAGACCTAGCGGGGGCGACAGATACGCAGTATTTT. Its translation: CASRDLAGATDTQYF.

The V gene is TRBV19, the J gene TRBJ2-5; no clear D. Germline values: CDR1 LNHDA, CDR2 SQIVND (reference sequence). The V and J ends lost 3 bases and 6 bases respectively, with 14 bases between them. The CDR3 extends over 14 amino acids. The CDR3 loop is CASSIGQVPKTQYF. The CDR3 nucleotides are TGTGCCAGTAGTATTGGGCAGGTCCCCAAGACCCAGTACTTC.

The gene calls are TRBV5-1 and TRBJ1-1; D perhaps matches TRBD1 (5 bases). In germline, CDR1 is SGHRS, CDR2 YFSETQ. This CDR3 is 14 amino acids long. Trimming left V 4 bases short and J 0 bases short, with 10 bases between. The CDR3 loop is CASSLQVMNTEAFF. DNA of the CDR3: TGCGCCAGCAGCCTACAGGTCATGAACACTGAAGCTTTCTTT.

This rearrangement joins TRBV18 to TRBJ1-3; possible D gene TRBD1, 5 bases. CDR1 is KGHSH, CDR2 LQKENI, per germline. The CDR3 has 16 residues. The V and J ends lost 3 bases and 0 bases respectively, with 12 bases between them. The CDR3 is CASSPPDRASGNTIYF. The CDR3 bases are TGTGCCAGCTCACCCCCAGACAGAGCCTCTGGAAACACCATATATTTT.

The chain combines TRBV2 with TRBJ2-5; D call uncertain. V was clipped by 6 bases and J by 5 bases, with 10 bases between them. The CDR3 spans 12 residues. CDR1 SNHLY and CDR2 FYNNEI come from the germline V gene. CDR3 loop: CASRSLEETQYF. The DNA for the CDR3 is TGTGCCAGCAGGTCGCTCGAGGAGACCCAGTACTTC. The complete variable domain, with remaining parts taken from reference TRBV2 and TRBJ2-5, reads EPEVTQTPSHQVTQMGQEVILRCVPISNHLYFYWYRQILGQKVEFLVSFYNNEISEKSEIFDDQFSVERPDGSNFTLKIRSTKLEDSAMYFCASRSLEETQYFGPGTRLLVL.